The clone carrying this T cell receptor (beta chain) was picked up one time. Other DNA sequences within the sample encode an identical CDR3. CD45RO negativity and positive selection for CCR7 defined naive CD8 cells, a population that excluded terminally differentiated effector memory CD45RA+ cells. Donors were healthy HIV-negative adults without recent acute infections or vaccinations. These data are taken from a study of shared clonotypes between healthy human individuals. The protocol was immunoSEQ multiplex PCR, while the TCRdb copy is restricted to in-frame clones and leaves out a portion. The top ten hold 0.85% to 1.3% of the sample, which has millions of clones, approximately 94% seen once. This CDR3 is built from 14 residues. J was trimmed by 5 bases and V by 5 bases; bases with no gene match: 7. Per the germline V gene, CDR1 is MDHEN and CDR2 is SYDVKM.

Sample: naive CD8+ T cells sorted from blood. The chain combines TRBV28 with TRBJ2-5; 8 bases match TRBD2. The clonotype comes from a man younger than 35 in good health. The CDR3 DNA reads as TGTGCCAGCAGTCCAACGGGACTAGAGGAGACCCAGTACTTC. This gives the protein CASSPTGLEETQYF.